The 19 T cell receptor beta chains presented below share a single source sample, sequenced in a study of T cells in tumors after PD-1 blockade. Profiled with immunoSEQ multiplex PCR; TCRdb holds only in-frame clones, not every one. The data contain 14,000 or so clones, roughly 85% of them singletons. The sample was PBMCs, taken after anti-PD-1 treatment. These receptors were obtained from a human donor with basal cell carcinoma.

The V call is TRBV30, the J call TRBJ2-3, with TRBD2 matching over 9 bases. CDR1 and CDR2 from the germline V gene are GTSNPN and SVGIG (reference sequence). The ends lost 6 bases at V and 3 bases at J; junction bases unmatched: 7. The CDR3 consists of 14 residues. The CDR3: CACIAGEGTDTQYF. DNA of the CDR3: TGTGCCTGTATAGCGGGAGAAGGGACAGATACGCAGTATTTT.

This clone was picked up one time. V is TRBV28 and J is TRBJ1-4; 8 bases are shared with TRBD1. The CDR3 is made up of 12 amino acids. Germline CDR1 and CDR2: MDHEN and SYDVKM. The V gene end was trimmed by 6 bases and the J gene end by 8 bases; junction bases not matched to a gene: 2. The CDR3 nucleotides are TGTGCCAGCAGATGGACAGGGGAAAAACTGTTTTTT. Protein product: CASRWTGEKLFF.

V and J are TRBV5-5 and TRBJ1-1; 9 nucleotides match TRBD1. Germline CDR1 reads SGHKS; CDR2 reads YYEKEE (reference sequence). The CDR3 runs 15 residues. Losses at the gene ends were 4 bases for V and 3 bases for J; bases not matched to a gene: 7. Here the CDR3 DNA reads TGTGCCAGCAGCCCCGGGACAGGGTTATACACTGAAGCTTTCTTT. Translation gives CASSPGTGLYTEAFF.

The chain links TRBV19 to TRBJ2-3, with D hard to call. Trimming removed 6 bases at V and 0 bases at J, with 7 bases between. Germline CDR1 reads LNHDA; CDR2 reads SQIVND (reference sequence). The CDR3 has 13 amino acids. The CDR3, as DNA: TGTGCCAGTAGGCTGCCTAGCACAGATACGCAGTATTTT. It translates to CASRLPSTDTQYF.

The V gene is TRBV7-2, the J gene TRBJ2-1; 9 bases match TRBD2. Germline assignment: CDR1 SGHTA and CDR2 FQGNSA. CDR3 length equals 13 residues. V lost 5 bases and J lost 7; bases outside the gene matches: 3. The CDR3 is CASSTGLANEQFF. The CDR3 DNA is TGTGCCAGCAGCACCGGACTAGCGAATGAGCAGTTCTTC. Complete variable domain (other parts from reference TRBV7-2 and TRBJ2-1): GAGVSQSPSNKVTEKGKDVELRCDPISGHTALYWYRQSLGQGLEFLIYFQGNSAPDKSGLPSDRFSAERTGGSVSTLTIQRTQQEDSAVYLCASSTGLANEQFFGPGTRLTVL.

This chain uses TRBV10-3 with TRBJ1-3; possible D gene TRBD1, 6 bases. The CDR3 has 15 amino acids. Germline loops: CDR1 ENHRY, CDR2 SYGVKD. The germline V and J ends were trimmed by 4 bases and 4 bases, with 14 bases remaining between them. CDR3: CAISASGVAGNTIYF. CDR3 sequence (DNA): TGTGCCATCAGTGCATCAGGGGTAGCAGGAAACACCATATATTTT.

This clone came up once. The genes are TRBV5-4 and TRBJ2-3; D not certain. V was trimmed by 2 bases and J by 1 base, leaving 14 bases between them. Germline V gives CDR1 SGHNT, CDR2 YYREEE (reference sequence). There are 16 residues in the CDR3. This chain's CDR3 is CASSFVQVVGTDTQYF. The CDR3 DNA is TGTGCCAGCAGCTTCGTCCAGGTAGTTGGCACAGATACGCAGTATTTT.

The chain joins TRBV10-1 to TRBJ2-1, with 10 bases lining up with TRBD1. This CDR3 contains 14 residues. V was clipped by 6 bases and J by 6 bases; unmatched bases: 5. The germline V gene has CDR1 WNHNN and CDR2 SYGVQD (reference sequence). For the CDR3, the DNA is TGCGCCAGCAGCTCGGGACAGGGGCGCAATGAGCAGTTCTTC. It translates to CASSSGQGRNEQFF.

The CDR3 loop reads CASGLGRLGVNGYTF. Written as DNA, the CDR3 is TGTGCTAGTGGTTTAGGCCGTTTGGGGGTAAATGGCTACACCTTC. V gene TRBV12-5 combines with J gene TRBJ1-2; D is possibly TRBD1 (5 bases). The germline V and J ends were trimmed by 3 bases and 6 bases, with 17 bases remaining between them. Germline assignment: CDR1 LGHNT and CDR2 FRNRAP. The CDR3 is 15 residues long.

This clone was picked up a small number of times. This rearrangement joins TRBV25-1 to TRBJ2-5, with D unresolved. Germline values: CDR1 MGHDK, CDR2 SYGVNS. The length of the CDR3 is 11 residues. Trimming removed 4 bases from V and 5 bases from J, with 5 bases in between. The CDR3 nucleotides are TGTGCCAGCAGTGGTAGGGAGACCCAGTACTTC. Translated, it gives CASSGRETQYF. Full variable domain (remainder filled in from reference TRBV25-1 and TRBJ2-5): EADIYQTPRYLVIGTGKKITLECSQTMGHDKMYWYQQDPGMELHLIHYSYGVNSTEKGDLSSESTVSRIRTEHFPLTLESARPSHTSQYLCASSGRETQYFGPGTRLLVL.

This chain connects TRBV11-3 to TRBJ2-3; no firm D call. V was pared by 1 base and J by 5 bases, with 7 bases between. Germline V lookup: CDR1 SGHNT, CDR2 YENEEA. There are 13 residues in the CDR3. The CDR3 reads CASSLGVGDTQYF. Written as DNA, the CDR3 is TGTGCCAGCAGCTTAGGGGTCGGAGATACGCAGTATTTT. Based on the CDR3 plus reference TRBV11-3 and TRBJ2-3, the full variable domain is EAGVVQSPRYKIIEKKQPVAFWCNPISGHNTLYWYLQNLGQGPELLIRYENEEAVDDSQLPKDRFSAERLKGVDSTLKIQPAELGDSAVYLCASSLGVGDTQYFGPGTRLTVL.

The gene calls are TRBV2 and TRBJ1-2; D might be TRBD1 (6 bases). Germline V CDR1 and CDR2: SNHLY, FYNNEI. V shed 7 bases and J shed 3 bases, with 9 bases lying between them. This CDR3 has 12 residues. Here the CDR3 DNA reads TGTGCCAGCACTCAGGGGTACTATGGCTACACCTTC. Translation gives CASTQGYYGYTF.

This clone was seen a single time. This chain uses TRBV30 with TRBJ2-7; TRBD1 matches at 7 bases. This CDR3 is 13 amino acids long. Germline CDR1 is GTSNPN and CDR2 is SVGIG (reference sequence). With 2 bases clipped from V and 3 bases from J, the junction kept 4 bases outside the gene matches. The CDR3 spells CAWSWPGGYEQYF. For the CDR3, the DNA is TGTGCCTGGAGTTGGCCAGGGGGCTACGAGCAGTACTTC.

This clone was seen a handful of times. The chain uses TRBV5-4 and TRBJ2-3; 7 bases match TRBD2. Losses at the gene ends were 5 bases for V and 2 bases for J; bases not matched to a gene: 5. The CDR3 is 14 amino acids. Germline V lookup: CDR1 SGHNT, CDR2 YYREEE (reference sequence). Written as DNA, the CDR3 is TGTGCCAGCAGTTCTCTAGCGGACACAGATACGCAGTATTTT. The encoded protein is CASSSLADTDTQYF. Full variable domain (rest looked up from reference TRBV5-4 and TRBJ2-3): ETGVTQSPTHLIKTRGQQVTLRCSSQSGHNTVSWYQQALGQGPQFIFQYYREEENGRGNFPPRFSGLQFPNYSSELNVNALELDDSALYLCASSSLADTDTQYFGPGTRLTVL.

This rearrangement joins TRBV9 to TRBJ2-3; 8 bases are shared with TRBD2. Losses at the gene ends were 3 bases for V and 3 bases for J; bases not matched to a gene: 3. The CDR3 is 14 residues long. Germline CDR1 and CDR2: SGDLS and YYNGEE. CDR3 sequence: CASSGGGGTDTQYF. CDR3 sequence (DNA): TGTGCCAGCAGCGGGGGCGGGGGGACAGATACGCAGTATTTT.

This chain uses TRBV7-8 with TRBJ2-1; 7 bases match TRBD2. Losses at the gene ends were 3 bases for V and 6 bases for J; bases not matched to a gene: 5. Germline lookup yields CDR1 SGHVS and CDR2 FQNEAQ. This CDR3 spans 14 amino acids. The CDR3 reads CASSFSGLSNEQFF. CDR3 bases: TGTGCCAGCAGCTTTAGCGGGTTGAGCAATGAGCAGTTCTTC.

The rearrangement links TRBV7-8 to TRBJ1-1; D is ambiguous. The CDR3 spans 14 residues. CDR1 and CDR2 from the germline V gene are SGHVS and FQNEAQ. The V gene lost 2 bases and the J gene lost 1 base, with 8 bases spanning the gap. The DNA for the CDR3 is TGTGCCAGCAGCTTATCTAGAACGAACACTGAAGCTTTCTTT. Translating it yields CASSLSRTNTEAFF.

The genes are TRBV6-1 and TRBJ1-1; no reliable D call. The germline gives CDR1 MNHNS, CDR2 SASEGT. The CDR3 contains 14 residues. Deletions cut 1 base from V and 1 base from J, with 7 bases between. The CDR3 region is CASSEGGKNTEAFF. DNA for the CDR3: TGTGCCAGCAGTGAAGGTGGCAAGAACACTGAAGCTTTCTTT.

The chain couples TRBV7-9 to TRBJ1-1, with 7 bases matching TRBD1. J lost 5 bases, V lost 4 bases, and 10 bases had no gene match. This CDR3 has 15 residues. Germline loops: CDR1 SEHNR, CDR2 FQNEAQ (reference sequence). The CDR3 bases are TGTGCCAGCAGCTCCACTCACAGGGGTAGGACTGAAGCTTTCTTT. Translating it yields CASSSTHRGRTEAFF.